This TCR beta chain was captured by sequencing in a study of CD8+ T cells in alopecia areata. Study-level background: A regimen of oral tofacitinib, 5 to 10 mg twice daily, was given to treated patients. Severity scores in treated patients reflected the percentage of scalp affected.

The CDR3 is made up of 14 amino acids. The V end was cut by 7 bases, the J end by 1 base, with 11 bases between. Germline-derived CDR1 and CDR2 are MNHEY and SMNVEV (reference sequence). Following RNA extraction, reverse transcription yielded cDNA that acted as the sequencing template. The assay was immunoSEQ multiplex PCR, and TCRdb's table has in-frame clones only and misses some. The table shows 80,000 to 100,000 clones, with around 44% occurring only once. Study observations and caveats: Tofacitinib significantly reduced both scalp clonality and expanded CD8+ clones among the top 100.

Noted treatment: oral pan-JAK inhibitor, 5-10 mg twice daily. Collection of lesional scalp punch biopsies and peripheral blood was performed in alopecia areata patients. Note on this clone: The antigen remains undetermined.

The receptor's source is a human donor with alopecia areata. The rearrangement links TRBV27 to TRBJ2-1; possible D gene TRBD2, 5 bases. The material was CD8+ T cells sorted from blood, obtained at week 24, from a patient treated with tofacitinib. The CDR3 sequence is CASTSPLSYNEQFF. CDR3 sequence (DNA): TGTGCCAGCACTAGCCCTTTATCCTACAATGAGCAGTTCTTC.